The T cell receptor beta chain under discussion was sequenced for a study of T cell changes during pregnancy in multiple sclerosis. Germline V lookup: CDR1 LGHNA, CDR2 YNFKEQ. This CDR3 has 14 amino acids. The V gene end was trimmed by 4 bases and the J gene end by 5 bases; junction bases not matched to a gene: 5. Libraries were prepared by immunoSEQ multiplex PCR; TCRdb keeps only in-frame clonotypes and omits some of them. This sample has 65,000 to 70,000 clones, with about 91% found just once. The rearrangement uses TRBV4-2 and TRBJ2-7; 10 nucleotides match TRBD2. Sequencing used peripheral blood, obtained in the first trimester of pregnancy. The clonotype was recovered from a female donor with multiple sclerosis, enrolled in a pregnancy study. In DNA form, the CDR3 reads TGTGCCAGCAGCCGAAGCGGGGGGGCCAACGAGCAGTACTTC. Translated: CASSRSGGANEQYF.